A selection of T cell receptor beta chains follows, all from one sample in a study of Graves' ophthalmopathy and Graves' hyperthyroidism. TCRdb re-derived calls from the multiplex PCR reads in MiXCR, one entry per CDR3 protein. The sample lists about 620,000 distinct CDR3 sequences; about a fifth were seen once. The sample taken for sequencing was peripheral blood. The source of these receptors is a woman aged 18 to 35 with stable Graves' hyperthyroidism. Some clones in this sample may be carry-over from other donors' samples. Both conserved end residues are part of each CDR3. The order of the fields is J gene, V gene, clone size, D gene, CDR3 protein, CDR3 DNA. A D gene is named only where the DNA matches it firmly. Only some rows state a clone size, as once, few, many or a class for expanded clones.

>TRBJ2-7|TRBV6-2/TRBV6-3|many|TRBD1
CASSSWTGAILYEQYF
TGTGCCAGCAGTTCGTGGACAGGGGCCATCCTTTACGAGCAGTACTTC
>TRBJ2-7|TRBV20-1|few|NA
CSALVGSRPNEQYF
TGCAGTGCCCTCGTTGGCAGCCGACCGAACGAGCAGTACTTC
>TRBJ1-5|TRBV6-5|NA|NA
CASSYSPGVLNQPQQF
TGTGCCAGCAGTTATAGTCCGGGGGTCCTCAATCAGCCCCAGCAGTTT
>TRBJ2-5|TRBV11-3|few|NA
CASSSYLHRNLRETQYF
TGTGCCAGCAGCTCCTACCTCCACAGGAACCTCAGAGAGACCCAGTACTTC
>TRBJ2-2|TRBV19|NA|TRBD2
CASSIRGGRSAGELFF
TGTGCCAGTAGTATTCGGGGCGGGAGGAGTGCCGGGGAGCTGTTTTTT
>TRBJ1-6|TRBV30|many|NA
CAWVGRVRSNSPLHF
TGTGCCTGGGTGGGCAGGGTCAGATCTAATTCACCCCTCCACTTT
>TRBJ1-1|TRBV6-1|many|TRBD1
CASSNDRVNTEAFF
TGTGCCAGCAGCAACGACAGGGTGAACACTGAAGCTTTCTTT
>TRBJ2-5|TRBV5-1|few|NA
CASNQRKGQETQYF
TGCGCCAGCAACCAACGGAAGGGCCAAGAGACCCAGTACTTC
>TRBJ1-2|TRBV12-3/TRBV12-4|many|NA
CASSLGQFYTF
TGTGCCAGCAGTTTAGGGCAGTTCTACACCTTC
>TRBJ1-1|TRBV6-5|many|NA
CASSYSPAAPTNPFF
TGTGCCAGCAGTTACTCCCCGGCAGCACCTACTAACCCCTTCTTT
>TRBJ1-1|TRBV12-3/TRBV12-4|many|TRBD1
CASRRQGLYTEAFF
TGTGCCAGCAGACGACAGGGTCTGTACACTGAAGCTTTCTTT
>TRBJ1-5|TRBV19|many|NA
CASTEENSNQPQHF
TGTGCCAGTACGGAGGAGAATAGCAATCAGCCCCAGCATTTT
>TRBJ2-7|TRBV15|many|NA
CATSSLDISYEQYF
TGTGCCACCAGCAGCCTAGATATCTCCTACGAGCAGTACTTC
>TRBJ2-2|TRBV19|many|TRBD1
CASRAQGYTGELFF
TGTGCCAGTAGAGCACAGGGGTACACCGGGGAGCTGTTTTTT
>TRBJ2-2|TRBV5-1|few|NA
CASSPDRWELGANTGELFF
TGCGCCAGCAGCCCCGATAGGTGGGAATTGGGGGCGAACACCGGGGAGCTGTTTTTT
>TRBJ1-1|TRBV5-1|many|NA
CASSLYGQENTEAFF
TGCGCCAGCAGCTTGTACGGCCAAGAGAACACTGAAGCTTTCTTT
>TRBJ2-7|TRBV6-5|many|TRBD1
CASRHGDRGLYEQYF
TGTGCCAGCAGGCATGGCGACAGGGGGCTCTACGAGCAGTACTTC
>TRBJ2-7|TRBV6-1|many|NA
CASSEEQGSIIPYEQYF
TGTGCCAGCAGTGAAGAACAGGGATCGATTATCCCCTACGAGCAGTACTTC
>TRBJ2-7|TRBV12-3/TRBV12-4|many|NA
CASSFHGPGLEQYF
TGTGCCAGCAGTTTCCATGGGCCGGGGTTGGAGCAGTACTTC
>TRBJ2-2|TRBV12-3/TRBV12-4|few|TRBD2
CASSLGGGATHGELFF
TGTGCCAGCAGTTTAGGCGGGGGGGCGACTCACGGGGAGCTGTTTTTT
>TRBJ1-2|TRBV27|many|TRBD1
CASSLSAGQAGGYTF
TGTGCCAGCAGTTTATCTGCCGGACAGGCCGGTGGCTACACCTTC
>TRBJ2-7|TRBV27|many|TRBD1
CASSPRGQDYEQYF
TGTGCCAGCAGTCCAAGAGGACAGGACTACGAGCAGTACTTC
>TRBJ2-7|TRBV6-2/TRBV6-3|NA|TRBD2
CASSYGLAGNWYEQYF
TGTGCCAGCAGTTACGGTCTAGCGGGAAACTGGTACGAGCAGTACTTC
>TRBJ1-1|TRBV7-2|many|TRBD1
CASSLVAGGNAFF
TGTGCCAGCAGCTTAGTCGCAGGGGGCAATGCTTTCTTT
>TRBJ1-2|TRBV5-1|few|NA
CASSLQPTNYGYTF
TGCGCCAGCAGCTTGCAACCTACTAACTATGGCTACACCTTC
>TRBJ1-1|TRBV7-9|NA|TRBD1
CASSRGAGGNTEAFF
TGTGCCAGCAGCCGAGGGGCAGGGGGCAACACTGAAGCTTTCTTT
>TRBJ2-4|TRBV28|many|TRBD2
CASGGGGVKDIQYF
TGTGCCAGCGGAGGCGGGGGGGTAAAGGACATTCAGTACTTC
>TRBJ2-7|TRBV13|few|TRBD1
CASSLVGQGKSEQYF
TGTGCCAGCAGCTTAGTGGGACAGGGGAAGAGCGAGCAGTACTTC
>TRBJ1-5|TRBV19|many|TRBD1
CASNPSPGQSNQPQHF
TGTGCCAGTAACCCCTCTCCGGGACAGAGCAATCAGCCCCAGCATTTT
>TRBJ1-1|TRBV11-2|many|NA
CASSLETEGAEAFF
TGTGCCAGCAGCTTAGAAACTGAGGGCGCTGAAGCTTTCTTT
>TRBJ1-6|TRBV14|NA|NA
CASSLLGRGDNSPLHF
TGTGCCAGCAGCTTGTTGGGGAGGGGAGATAATTCACCCCTCCACTTT
>TRBJ1-3|TRBV20-1|many|NA
CSAVGSPSGNTIYF
TGCAGTGCTGTTGGTTCACCCTCTGGAAACACCATATATTTT
>TRBJ1-3|TRBV12-3/TRBV12-4|many|NA
CASSLVGQLTRNTIYF
TGTGCCAGCAGTTTAGTGGGGCAGCTGACTAGAAACACCATATATTTT
>TRBJ1-2|TRBV12-5|NA|NA
CASGFGTRDGYTF
TGTGCTAGTGGCTTCGGGACGCGCGACGGCTACACCTTC
>TRBJ2-7|TRBV27|many|NA
CASREETSSYEQYF
TGTGCCAGCAGGGAGGAAACGAGCTCCTACGAGCAGTACTTC
>TRBJ2-7|TRBV28|few|NA
CASSFRSRVSYEQYF
TGTGCCAGCAGTTTCAGGAGTAGGGTGTCCTACGAGCAGTACTTC
>TRBJ2-5|TRBV2|many|NA
CASSWGPQETQYF
TGTGCCAGCAGTTGGGGGCCACAAGAGACCCAGTACTTC
>TRBJ2-2|TRBV19|many|TRBD2
CASTGLAGTGELFF
TGTGCCAGTACGGGACTAGCGGGGACCGGGGAGCTGTTTTTT
>TRBJ2-2|TRBV6-1|many|TRBD2
CASSERLAGYTGELFF
TGTGCCAGCAGTGAAAGACTAGCGGGGTACACCGGGGAGCTGTTTTTT
>TRBJ2-7|TRBV9|many|TRBD2
CASSVADSGSYEQYF
TGTGCCAGCAGCGTAGCTGATAGCGGGAGTTACGAGCAGTACTTC
>TRBJ1-5|TRBV6-2/TRBV6-3|few|NA
CASLARGRTQPQHF
TGTGCCAGCCTCGCCAGGGGTCGAACCCAGCCCCAGCATTTT
>TRBJ2-2|TRBV5-1|few|NA
CASSLSYANTGELFF
TGCGCCAGCAGCTTGTCGTACGCGAACACCGGGGAGCTGTTTTTT
>TRBJ1-2|TRBV12-3/TRBV12-4|few|NA
CASSLGTPVDGYTF
TGTGCCAGCAGTTTAGGGACACCCGTCGATGGCTACACCTTC
>TRBJ2-5|TRBV5-1|many|TRBD2
CASSLGAGEAETQYF
TGCGCCAGCAGCTTAGGTGCGGGGGAGGCGGAGACCCAGTACTTC
>TRBJ2-2|TRBV2|many|TRBD2
CASSGLARPGELFF
TGTGCCAGCAGTGGACTAGCGAGGCCCGGGGAGCTGTTTTTT
>TRBJ1-1|TRBV20-1|many|NA
CSAPRGANTEAFF
TGCAGTGCTCCGAGGGGGGCGAACACTGAAGCTTTCTTT
>TRBJ1-2|TRBV6-1|few|NA
CASSPTRDHRFGASF
TGTGCCAGCAGTCCCACCCGCGACCACAGATTTGGCGCCAGCTTC
>TRBJ2-7|TRBV6-5|few|NA
CASSLAARQYF
TGTGCCAGCAGTTTAGCGGCTAGGCAGTACTTC
>TRBJ1-1|TRBV29-1|many|NA
CSVDYSNTEAFF
TGCAGCGTGGATTATTCGAACACTGAAGCTTTCTTT
>TRBJ2-5|TRBV29-1|NA|TRBD2
CSVVWREGPETQYF
TGCAGCGTTGTGTGGCGGGAGGGCCCCGAGACCCAGTACTTC
>TRBJ2-7|TRBV2|many|TRBD2
CASRDYRYEQYF
TGTGCCAGCCGGGACTACCGCTACGAGCAGTACTTC
>TRBJ1-3|TRBV6-2/TRBV6-3|NA|NA
CASSYSFWNVGSSGNTIYF
TGTGCCAGCAGTTACTCGTTCTGGAATGTGGGAAGTTCTGGAAACACCATATATTTT
>TRBJ2-5|TRBV7-2|NA|TRBD2
CASSWGTSGWETQYF
TGTGCCAGCAGCTGGGGGACTAGCGGATGGGAGACCCAGTACTTC
>TRBJ1-5|TRBV19|NA|NA
CASSIPSRPNQPQHF
TGTGCCAGTAGTATACCCTCAAGACCCAATCAGCCCCAGCATTTT
>TRBJ2-5|TRBV9|many|NA
CASNRIGETQYF
TGTGCCAGTAATAGGATAGGGGAGACCCAGTACTTC